This T cell receptor beta chain appears in the sequencing data of a study of beta chain features in type 1 diabetes. Trimming took 2 bases from V and 4 from J, leaving 8 bases between them. The CDR3 length is 12 residues. Germline CDR1 reads GTSNPN; CDR2 reads SVGIG (reference sequence). The investigators reverse transcribed all of the isolated RNA, so they sequenced expressed TCRB transcripts. Profiling relied on immunoSEQ multiplex PCR, and the TCRdb table lists in-frame clones only, not all of them. Counted here are under 300,000 clones, 20% to 25% occurring once; the ten biggest clones make up over 0.01%. Concerning this clone: Its specificity is not known. Additional DNA sequences in this sample encode the identical CDR3.

General study points: VDJ junctions from patients with type 1 diabetes contained fewer insertions and more deletions. Moderate but significant shortening of TCRB CDR3s was recorded in all four CD4+ subsets from Type 1 diabetes patients.

The TCR comes from a woman aged 25 to 39 with type 1 diabetes. Sequencing was done on a sample of naive CD4+ T cells from blood. V usage is TRBV30 and J usage is TRBJ2-5; D is possibly TRBD1 (5 bases). CDR3 nucleotide sequence: TGTGCCTGGAGTCGGCAGGGAGAGACCCAGTACTTC. Translating gives CAWSRQGETQYF. The full variable domain, in which reference TRBV30 and TRBJ2-5 provide the parts outside the CDR3, is SQTIHQWPATLVQPVGSPLSLECTVEGTSNPNLYWYRQAAGRGLQLLFYSVGIGQISSEVPQNLSASRPQDRQFILSSKKLLLSDSGFYLCAWSRQGETQYFGPGTRLLVL.